Below are 16 T cell receptor beta chains sequenced from a single sample in a study of cytomegalovirus exposure and HLA in healthy donors. 13 Jbeta primers and 60 Vbeta primers were used for the PCR. Sequencing was performed with immunoSEQ multiplex PCR; in TCRdb, only in-frame clones are kept and a portion is missing. The sample carries about 18,000 clones, approximately 68% recorded once. Sequences were obtained from PBMCs. These receptors originate from a man between 18 and 29 years old in good health and CMV-seronegative.

The genes are TRBV7-3 and TRBJ2-1; no clear D. V gave up 5 bases and J gave up 10 bases, with 9 bases separating them. The germline V gene encodes CDR1 SGHTA and CDR2 FQGTGA. The CDR3 runs to 11 residues. The CDR3 DNA follows: TGTGCCAGCAGCCTGGGCCGAGAGCAGTTCTTC. It codes for CASSLGREQFF.

This clone was detected only a few times. V usage is TRBV30 and J usage is TRBJ1-2, with TRBD1 matching 8 bases. Unmatched junction bases numbered 7, after V lost 1 base and J lost 0 bases. The germline gives CDR1 GTSNPN, CDR2 SVGIG (reference sequence). The CDR3 is made up of 16 amino acids. CDR3 amino acids: CAWSAQLGQANYGYTF. For the CDR3, the DNA is TGTGCCTGGAGTGCACAATTGGGACAGGCTAACTATGGCTACACCTTC.

The chain links TRBV25-1 to TRBJ1-1, with D unclear. V was cut by 4 bases and J by 0 bases, with 6 bases left in between. Germline CDR1 and CDR2: MGHDK and SYGVNS. This CDR3 is 13 amino acids long. The CDR3 region is CASSVSVNTEAFF. CDR3 coding DNA: TGTGCCAGCAGTGTTTCGGTGAACACTGAAGCTTTCTTT.

The J gene is TRBJ1-5, the V gene TRBV6-1, with D possibly being TRBD1 (6 bases). Germline loops: CDR1 MNHNS, CDR2 SASEGT. The CDR3 consists of 15 residues. The ends were cut back, 5 bases at V and 7 bases at J, with 18 bases in the middle. CDR3 in DNA: TGTGCCAGCAGTACCACGGGGGGCCAACGGCAGCCCCAGCATTTT. The encoded protein is CASSTTGGQRQPQHF.

The chain recombines TRBV6-5 with TRBJ2-7, with D perhaps matching TRBD2 (6 bases). The CDR3 extends over 15 amino acids. The V end lost 5 bases, the J end lost 4 bases, and 18 bases lay between the germline ends. CDR1 is MNHEY and CDR2 is SVGAGI in the germline V gene. CDR3 DNA: TGTGCCAGCAGTACCGTCGGGGGAGATCATTACGAGCAGTACTTC. Protein: CASSTVGGDHYEQYF.

CDR3 sequence (DNA): TGCGCCAGCAGCCAAGAACAGGGCAGGCTTAACACTGAAGCTTTCTTT. Translated, it gives CASSQEQGRLNTEAFF. V gene TRBV4-3 combines with J gene TRBJ1-1, with a possible D match to TRBD1 (6 bases). The V and J ends lost 0 bases and 2 bases respectively, with 13 bases between them. The CDR3 has 16 amino acids. Germline V lookup: CDR1 LGHNA, CDR2 YSLEER.

CDR3 nucleotide sequence: TGTGCCAGCAGTCCAACAGGGGCCGTGAACACTGAAGCTTTCTTT. Its translation: CASSPTGAVNTEAFF. The rearrangement links TRBV6-5 to TRBJ1-1; TRBD1 agrees at 7 bases. V was pared by 5 bases and J by 0 bases, with 6 bases of the junction left unmatched. The CDR3 spans 15 residues. In germline, CDR1 is MNHEY, CDR2 SVGAGI.

The chain is built from TRBV5-1 and TRBJ2-1; 10 positions match TRBD1. CDR1 and CDR2 (germline): SGHRS, YFSETQ. The CDR3 is 15 residues long. V trimming: 0 bases; J trimming: 8 bases; junction bases outside the gene matches: 5. The CDR3 sequence: CASSLGQGAGDEQFF. DNA for the CDR3: TGCGCCAGCAGCTTGGGACAGGGGGCTGGAGATGAGCAGTTCTTC.

The chain is built from TRBV2 and TRBJ2-3; D remains unclear. CDR1 and CDR2 from the germline V gene are SNHLY and FYNNEI. This CDR3 has 13 amino acids. The V and J ends lost 7 bases and 0 bases respectively, with 8 bases between them. DNA for the CDR3: TGTGCCAGCAACATTCCTAGCACAGATACGCAGTATTTT. Translation gives CASNIPSTDTQYF. Full variable domain (rest looked up from reference TRBV2 and TRBJ2-3): EPEVTQTPSHQVTQMGQEVILRCVPISNHLYFYWYRQILGQKVEFLVSFYNNEISEKSEIFDDQFSVERPDGSNFTLKIRSTKLEDSAMYFCASNIPSTDTQYFGPGTRLTVL.

The chain carries TRBV7-9 and TRBJ2-7, with 9 bases aligning to TRBD1. Per the germline V gene, CDR1 is SEHNR and CDR2 is FQNEAQ (reference sequence). V lost 8 bases, J lost 5 bases, and 10 bases stayed unmatched. The length of the CDR3 is 14 residues. The CDR3: CASSKGDRVNEQYF. CDR3 nucleotides: TGTGCCAGCTCCAAAGGGGACAGGGTGAACGAGCAGTACTTC.

V and J are TRBV29-1 and TRBJ2-7, with D perhaps matching TRBD1 (5 bases). The CDR3 is 12 amino acids. Trimming took off 4 bases at V and 2 bases at J, with 9 bases between the two ends. Looked up from germline, CDR1 is SQVTM and CDR2 is ANQGSEA. The CDR3 coding sequence is TGCAGCGTTGTAGGGGAAACCTACGAGCAGTACTTC. It encodes CSVVGETYEQYF.

The chain recombines TRBV30 with TRBJ1-1, with D tentatively TRBD1 (5 bases). This CDR3 has 11 residues. The V gene lost 0 bases and the J gene lost 6 bases, with 5 bases spanning the gap. Per the germline V gene, CDR1 is GTSNPN and CDR2 is SVGIG (reference sequence). The CDR3 sequence: CAWSVRAEAFF. Written as DNA, the CDR3 is TGTGCCTGGAGTGTCAGGGCTGAAGCTTTCTTT.

This clone was counted a few times. The chain joins TRBV5-1 to TRBJ2-7; 9 nucleotides match TRBD1. V shed 4 bases and J 5 bases; nucleotides not matched to a gene: 7. The CDR3 is made up of 14 amino acids. From germline, CDR1 is SGHRS and CDR2 YFSETQ. The CDR3 region is CASSGGQGRHEQYF. CDR3 nucleotides: TGCGCCAGCAGCGGGGGACAGGGACGCCACGAGCAGTACTTC.

The J gene is TRBJ1-2, the V gene TRBV6-1; D might be TRBD1 (6 bases). This CDR3 is built from 12 residues. With 6 bases removed from V and 7 bases from J, the gap between germline ends came to 12 bases. Germline V gene sequence: CDR1 MNHNS, CDR2 SASEGT. CDR3 nucleotide sequence: TGTGCCAGCAGAGCCCAGGGGTCTGGCTACACCTTC. Protein: CASRAQGSGYTF.

The DNA for the CDR3 is TGTGCCAGCAGCTTGGCTGAGGGGGCAGCCTATAATTCACCCCTCCACTTT. It yields the protein CASSLAEGAAYNSPLHF. This sequence joins TRBV5-6 and TRBJ1-6; 7 nucleotides agree with TRBD1. The CDR3 contains 17 residues. V lost 0 bases, J lost 2 bases, and 5 bases stayed unmatched. The germline V gene encodes CDR1 SGHDT and CDR2 YYEEEE.

The rearrangement uses TRBV29-1 and TRBJ2-7, with D possibly matching TRBD2 (6 bases). In germline, CDR1 is SQVTM, CDR2 ANQGSEA. The CDR3 is 14 amino acids. Deletions cut 2 bases from V and 4 bases from J, with 15 bases between. CDR3 sequence reads: CSVEYPGVGYEQYF. The CDR3 DNA reads as TGCAGCGTTGAATATCCGGGGGTAGGTTACGAGCAGTACTTC.